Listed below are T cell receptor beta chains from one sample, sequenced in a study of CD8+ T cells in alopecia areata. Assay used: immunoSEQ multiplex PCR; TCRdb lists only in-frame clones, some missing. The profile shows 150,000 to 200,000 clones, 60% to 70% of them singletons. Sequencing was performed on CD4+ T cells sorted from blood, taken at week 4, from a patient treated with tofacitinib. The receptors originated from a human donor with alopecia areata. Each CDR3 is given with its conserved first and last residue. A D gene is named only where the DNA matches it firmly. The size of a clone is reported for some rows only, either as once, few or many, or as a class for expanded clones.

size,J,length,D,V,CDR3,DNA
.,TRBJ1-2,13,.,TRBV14,CASSQVGGYGYTF,TGTGCCAGCAGCCAAGTGGGGGGCTATGGCTACACCTTC
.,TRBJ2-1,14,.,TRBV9,CASSAVVGRSEQFF,TGTGCCAGCAGCGCTGTGGTTGGCCGCTCGGAGCAGTTCTTC
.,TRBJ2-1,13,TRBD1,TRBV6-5,CASRQQGDREQFF,TGTGCCAGCAGACAACAGGGGGACCGCGAGCAGTTCTTC
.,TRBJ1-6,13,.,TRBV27,CASSSTRNSPLHF,TGTGCCAGCAGTTCAACCCGTAATTCACCCCTCCACTTT
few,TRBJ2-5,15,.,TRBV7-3,CASSPTGTSKETQYF,TGTGCCAGCAGCCCCACCGGGACTTCAAAAGAGACCCAGTACTTC
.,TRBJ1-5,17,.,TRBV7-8,CASSFSGGLVSNQPQHF,TGTGCCAGCAGCTTCTCGGGAGGGTTGGTTAGCAATCAGCCCCAGCATTTT
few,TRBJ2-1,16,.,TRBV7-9,CASSLPSIGSYNEQFF,TGTGCCAGCAGCCTACCCTCGATCGGCTCCTACAATGAGCAGTTCTTC
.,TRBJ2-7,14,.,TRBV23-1,CASSQDSRGHEQYF,TGCGCCAGCAGTCAAGATTCTCGGGGCCACGAGCAGTACTTC
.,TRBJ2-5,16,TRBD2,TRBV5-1,CASSMTSGGAEETQYF,TGCGCCAGCAGCATGACTAGCGGGGGGGCCGAGGAGACCCAGTACTTC
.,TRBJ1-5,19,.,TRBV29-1,CSVVKPRVLDRDPNQPQHF,TGCAGCGTTGTTAAGCCCCGGGTTTTGGACAGAGACCCCAATCAGCCCCAGCATTTT
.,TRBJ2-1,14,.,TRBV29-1,CSVLPQGSYNEQFF,TGCAGCGTACTTCCTCAGGGTTCCTACAATGAGCAGTTCTTC
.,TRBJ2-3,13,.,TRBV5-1,CASTRGAEDTQYF,TGCGCCAGCACCCGGGGAGCGGAAGATACGCAGTATTTT
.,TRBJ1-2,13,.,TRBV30,CAWNLQGSTGYTF,TGTGCCTGGAACCTACAGGGTTCAACAGGCTACACCTTC
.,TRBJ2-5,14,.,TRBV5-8,CASVPQGEEETQYF,TGTGCCAGCGTCCCCCAGGGCGAGGAGGAGACCCAGTACTTC
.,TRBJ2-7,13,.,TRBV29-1,CSVVGAEPYEQYF,TGCAGCGTTGTCGGGGCCGAACCCTACGAGCAGTACTTC